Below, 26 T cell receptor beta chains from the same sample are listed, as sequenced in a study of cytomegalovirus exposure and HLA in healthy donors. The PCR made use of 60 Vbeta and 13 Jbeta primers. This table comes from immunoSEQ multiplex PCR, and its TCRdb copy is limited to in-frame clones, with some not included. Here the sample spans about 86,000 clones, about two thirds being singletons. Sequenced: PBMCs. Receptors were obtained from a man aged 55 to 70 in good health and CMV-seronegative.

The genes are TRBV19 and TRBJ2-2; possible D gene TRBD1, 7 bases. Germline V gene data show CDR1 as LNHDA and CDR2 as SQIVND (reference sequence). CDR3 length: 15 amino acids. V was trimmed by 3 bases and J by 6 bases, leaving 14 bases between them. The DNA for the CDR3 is TGTGCCAGTAGTATGGGCAGGGGGGATGCCGGGGAGCTGTTTTTT. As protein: CASSMGRGDAGELFF.

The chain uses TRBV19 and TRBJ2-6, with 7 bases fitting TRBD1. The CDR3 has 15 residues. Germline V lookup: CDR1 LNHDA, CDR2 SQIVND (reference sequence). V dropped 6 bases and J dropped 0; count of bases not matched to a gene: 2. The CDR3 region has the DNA TGTGCCAGTAGGCCAGGGGGCTCTGGGGCCAACGTCCTGACTTTC. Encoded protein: CASRPGGSGANVLTF.

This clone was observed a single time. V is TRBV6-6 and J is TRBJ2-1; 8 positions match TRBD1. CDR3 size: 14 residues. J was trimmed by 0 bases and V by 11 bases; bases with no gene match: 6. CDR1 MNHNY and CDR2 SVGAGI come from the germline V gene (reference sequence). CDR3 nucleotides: TGTGCCGTCCAGGGGGCTACCTCCTACAATGAGCAGTTCTTC. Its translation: CAVQGATSYNEQFF.

The CDR3 DNA reads as TGCGCCATCTCAGACAGGATGGAATCACCCCTCCACTTT. Protein: CAISDRMESPLHF. The chain carries TRBV10-2 and TRBJ1-6, with D maybe TRBD1 (6 bases). From germline, CDR1 is WSHSY and CDR2 SAAADI. Trimming pared 10 bases from V and 10 bases from J, leaving 17 bases between. The CDR3 spans 13 residues.

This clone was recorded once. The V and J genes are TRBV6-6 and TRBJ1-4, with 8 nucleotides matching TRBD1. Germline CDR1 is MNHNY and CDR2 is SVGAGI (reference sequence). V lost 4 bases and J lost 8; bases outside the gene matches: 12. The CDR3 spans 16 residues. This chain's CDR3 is CASSSSLGQGIEKLFF. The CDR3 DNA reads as TGTGCCAGCAGTTCGTCCCTCGGACAGGGCATCGAAAAACTGTTTTTT.

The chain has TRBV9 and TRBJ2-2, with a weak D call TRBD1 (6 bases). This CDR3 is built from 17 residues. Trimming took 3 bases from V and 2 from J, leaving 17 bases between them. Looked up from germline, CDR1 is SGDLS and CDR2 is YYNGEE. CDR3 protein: CASSGARGGPNTGELFF. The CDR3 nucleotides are TGTGCCAGCAGCGGCGCCAGGGGCGGCCCAAACACCGGGGAGCTGTTTTTT.

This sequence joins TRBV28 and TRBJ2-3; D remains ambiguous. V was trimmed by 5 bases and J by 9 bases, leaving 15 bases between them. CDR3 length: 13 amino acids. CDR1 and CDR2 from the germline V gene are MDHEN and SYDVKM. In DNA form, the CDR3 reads TGTGCCAGCAGTGACCCGGGTAGTGAGACGCAGTATTTT. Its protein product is CASSDPGSETQYF.

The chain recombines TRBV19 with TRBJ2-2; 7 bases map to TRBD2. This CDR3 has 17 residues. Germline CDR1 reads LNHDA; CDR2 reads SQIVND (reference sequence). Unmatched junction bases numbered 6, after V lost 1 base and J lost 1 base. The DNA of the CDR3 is TGTGCCAGTAGTATAGGAAGAGCGGGGAGGAACACCGGGGAGCTGTTTTTT. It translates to CASSIGRAGRNTGELFF.

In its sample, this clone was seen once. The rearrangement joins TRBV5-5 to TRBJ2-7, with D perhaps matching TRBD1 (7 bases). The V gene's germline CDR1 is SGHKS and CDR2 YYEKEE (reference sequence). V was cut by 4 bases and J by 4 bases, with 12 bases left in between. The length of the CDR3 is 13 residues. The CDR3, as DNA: TGTGCCAGCAGCCCGGGGGACAGTTACGAGCAGTACTTC. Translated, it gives CASSPGDSYEQYF.

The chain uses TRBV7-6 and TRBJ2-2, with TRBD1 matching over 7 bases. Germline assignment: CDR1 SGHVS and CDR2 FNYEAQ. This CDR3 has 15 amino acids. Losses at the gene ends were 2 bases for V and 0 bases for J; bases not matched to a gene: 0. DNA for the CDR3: TGTGCCAGCAGCTTACAGGGGGCGAACACCGGGGAGCTGTTTTTT. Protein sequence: CASSLQGANTGELFF.

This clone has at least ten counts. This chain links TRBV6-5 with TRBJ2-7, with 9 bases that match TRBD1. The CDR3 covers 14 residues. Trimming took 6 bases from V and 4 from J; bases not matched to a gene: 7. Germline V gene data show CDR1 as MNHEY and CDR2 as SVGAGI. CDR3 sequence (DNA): TGTGCCAGCAGGTCTACAGGGGGCAGGTACGAGCAGTACTTC. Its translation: CASRSTGGRYEQYF.

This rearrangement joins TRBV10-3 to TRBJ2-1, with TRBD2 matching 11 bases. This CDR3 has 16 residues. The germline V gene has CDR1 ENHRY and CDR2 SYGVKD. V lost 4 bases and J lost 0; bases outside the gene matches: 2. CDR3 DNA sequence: TGTGCCATCAGTGGGGGGACTAGCGGCTCCTACAATGAGCAGTTCTTC. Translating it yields CAISGGTSGSYNEQFF.

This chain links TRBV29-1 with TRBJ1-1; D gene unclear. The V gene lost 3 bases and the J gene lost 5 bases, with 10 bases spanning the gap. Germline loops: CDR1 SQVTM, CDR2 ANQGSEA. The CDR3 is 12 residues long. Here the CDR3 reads CSVEEGRTEAFF. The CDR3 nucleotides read TGCAGCGTTGAGGAGGGTCGGACTGAAGCTTTCTTT.

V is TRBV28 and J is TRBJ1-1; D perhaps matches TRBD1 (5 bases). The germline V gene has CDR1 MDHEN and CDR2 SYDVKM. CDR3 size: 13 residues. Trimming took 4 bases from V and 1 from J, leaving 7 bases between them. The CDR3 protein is CASSSGGNTEAFF. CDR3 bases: TGTGCCAGCAGTTCGGGGGGGAACACTGAAGCTTTCTTT.

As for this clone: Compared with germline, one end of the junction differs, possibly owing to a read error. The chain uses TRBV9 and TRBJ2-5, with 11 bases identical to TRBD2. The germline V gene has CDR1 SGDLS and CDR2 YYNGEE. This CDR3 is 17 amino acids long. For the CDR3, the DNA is TGTGCCAGCAGCGTAGCTGCTAGCGGGGGGACACAAGAGATCCAGTACTTC. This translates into CASSVAASGGTQEIQYF.

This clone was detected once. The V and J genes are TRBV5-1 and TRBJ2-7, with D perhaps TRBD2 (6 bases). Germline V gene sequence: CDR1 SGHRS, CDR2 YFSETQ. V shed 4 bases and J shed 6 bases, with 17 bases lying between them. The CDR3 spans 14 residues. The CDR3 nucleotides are TGCGCCAGCAGCCCAGGCCGGGTGGGGGGCGAGCAGTACTTC. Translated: CASSPGRVGGEQYF.

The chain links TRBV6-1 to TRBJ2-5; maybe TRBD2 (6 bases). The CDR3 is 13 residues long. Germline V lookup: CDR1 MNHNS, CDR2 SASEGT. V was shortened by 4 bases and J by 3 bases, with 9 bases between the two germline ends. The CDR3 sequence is CASSGLAKETQYF. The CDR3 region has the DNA TGTGCCAGCAGTGGGCTAGCGAAAGAGACCCAGTACTTC.

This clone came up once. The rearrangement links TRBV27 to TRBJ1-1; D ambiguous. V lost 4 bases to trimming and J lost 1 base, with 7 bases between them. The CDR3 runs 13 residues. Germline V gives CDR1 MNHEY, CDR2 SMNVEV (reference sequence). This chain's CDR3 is CASSYTQNTEAFF. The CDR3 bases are TGTGCCAGCAGTTATACACAGAACACTGAAGCTTTCTTT.

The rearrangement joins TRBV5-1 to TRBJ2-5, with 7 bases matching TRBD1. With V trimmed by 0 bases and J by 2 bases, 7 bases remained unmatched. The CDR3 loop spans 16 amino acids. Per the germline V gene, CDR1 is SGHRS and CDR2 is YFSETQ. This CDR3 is CASSLGPGQTQETQYF. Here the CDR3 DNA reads TGCGCCAGCAGCTTGGGACCGGGACAGACTCAAGAGACCCAGTACTTC.

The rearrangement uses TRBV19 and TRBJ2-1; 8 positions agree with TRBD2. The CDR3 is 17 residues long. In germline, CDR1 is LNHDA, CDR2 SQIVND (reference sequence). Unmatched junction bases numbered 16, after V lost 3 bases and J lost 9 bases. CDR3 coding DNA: TGTGCCAGTAGTATCGCTGACAACGTTCGGGGGGGGACTGAGCAGTTCTTC. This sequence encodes CASSIADNVRGGTEQFF.

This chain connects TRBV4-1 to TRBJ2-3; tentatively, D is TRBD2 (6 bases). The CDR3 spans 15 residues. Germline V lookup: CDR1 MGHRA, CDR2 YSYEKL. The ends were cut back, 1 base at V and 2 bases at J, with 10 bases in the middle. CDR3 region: CASSQVGGLTDTQYF. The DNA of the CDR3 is TGCGCCAGCAGCCAAGTCGGGGGACTCACAGATACGCAGTATTTT.

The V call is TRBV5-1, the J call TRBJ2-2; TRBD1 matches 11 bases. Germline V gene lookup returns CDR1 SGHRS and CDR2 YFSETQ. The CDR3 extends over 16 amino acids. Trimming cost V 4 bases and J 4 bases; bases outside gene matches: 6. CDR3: CASSPMGTGGTGELFF. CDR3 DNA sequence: TGCGCCAGCAGCCCCATGGGGACAGGGGGCACCGGGGAGCTGTTTTTT.

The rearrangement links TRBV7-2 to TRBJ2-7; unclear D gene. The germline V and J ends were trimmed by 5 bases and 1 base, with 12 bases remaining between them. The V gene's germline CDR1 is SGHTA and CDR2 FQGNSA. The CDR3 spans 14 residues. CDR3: CASSTRQVSYEQYF. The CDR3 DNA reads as TGTGCCAGCAGCACCAGACAAGTGTCCTACGAGCAGTACTTC.

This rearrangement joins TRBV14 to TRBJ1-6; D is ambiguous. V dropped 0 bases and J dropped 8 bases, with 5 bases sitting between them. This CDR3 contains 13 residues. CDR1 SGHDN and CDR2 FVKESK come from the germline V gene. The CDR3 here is CASSQEIDSPLHF. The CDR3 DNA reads TGTGCCAGCAGCCAAGAAATAGATTCACCCCTCCACTTT.

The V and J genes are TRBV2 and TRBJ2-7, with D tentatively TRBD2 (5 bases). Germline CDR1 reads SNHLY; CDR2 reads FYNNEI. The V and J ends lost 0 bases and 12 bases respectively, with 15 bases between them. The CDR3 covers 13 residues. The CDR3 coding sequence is TGTGCCAGCAGTGAAGCATGGCAGGCGGGCCGGTACTTC. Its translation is CASSEAWQAGRYF.

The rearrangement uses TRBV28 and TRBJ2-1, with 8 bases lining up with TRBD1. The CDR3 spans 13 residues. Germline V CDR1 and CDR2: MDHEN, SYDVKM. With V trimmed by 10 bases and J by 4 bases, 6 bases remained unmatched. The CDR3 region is CAIQGAYYNEQFF. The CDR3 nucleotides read TGTGCCATTCAGGGGGCCTATTACAATGAGCAGTTCTTC.